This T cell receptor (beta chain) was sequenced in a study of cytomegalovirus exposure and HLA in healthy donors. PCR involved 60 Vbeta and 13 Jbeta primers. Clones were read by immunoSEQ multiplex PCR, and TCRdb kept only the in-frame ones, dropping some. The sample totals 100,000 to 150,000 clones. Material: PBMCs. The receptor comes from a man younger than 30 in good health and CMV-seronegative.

CDR3 protein: CASSATPGLAGNNEQFF. DNA for the CDR3: TGTGCCAGCAGCGCCACTCCGGGACTAGCGGGAAACAATGAGCAGTTCTTC. J is TRBJ2-1 and V is TRBV7-9; the match to TRBD2 covers 13 bases. CDR1 SEHNR and CDR2 FQNEAQ come from the germline V gene (reference sequence). There are 17 residues in the CDR3. The J segment lost 5 bases and the V segment lost 5 bases, leaving 9 bases of the junction unmatched.